This entry lists 26 T cell receptor beta chains sequenced from one sample in a study of T-cell reconstitution after alpha-beta-depleted transplantation in children. Unique molecular identifiers were incorporated during preparation of the TCRbeta library. Via MiXCR, TCRdb re-called the PCR reads, giving one row per CDR3 protein. In the table there are hundreds of thousands of distinct CDR3 sequences, 9.5% to 15% of which are singletons. Source: PBMCs from the stem cell graft donor, taken from the stem cell graft. Source of these receptors: a human donor who donated a stem cell graft to a child with acute lymphoblastic leukemia.

This clonotype came up many times. The rearrangement uses TRBV12-3 or TRBV12-4 and TRBJ2-5, with no clear D. V was clipped by 8 bases and J by 2 bases, with 9 bases between them. CDR3 size: 12 residues. CDR3 loop: CASAQYQETQYF. DNA of the CDR3: TGTGCCAGCGCGCAGTATCAAGAGACCCAGTACTTC.

This clonotype came up many times. The rearrangement links TRBV11-2 to TRBJ2-3, with D perhaps matching TRBD2 (6 bases). V was trimmed by 5 bases and J by 0 bases, leaving 21 bases between them. There are 18 residues in the CDR3. CDR1 and CDR2 (germline): SGHAT, FQNNGV. The DNA of the CDR3 is TGTGCCAGCAGCCCCAAAAAACGGGACTTCCCTAGCACAGATACGCAGTATTTT. Encoded protein: CASSPKKRDFPSTDTQYF.

The chain links TRBV4-2 to TRBJ2-3; the match to TRBD2 covers 11 bases. CDR1 is LGHNA and CDR2 is YNFKEQ in the germline V gene. With V trimmed by 4 bases and J by 1 base, 10 bases remained unmatched. CDR3 length: 18 amino acids. The CDR3 here is CASSPSVAGGLGTDTQYF. In DNA form, the CDR3 reads TGTGCCAGCAGCCCCTCCGTAGCGGGGGGGCTGGGCACAGATACGCAGTATTTT.

This clonotype was seen repeatedly, ten times or more. The chain carries TRBV20-1 and TRBJ2-3, with no clear D. The CDR3 consists of 14 residues. Germline lookup yields CDR1 DFQATT and CDR2 SNEGSKA (reference sequence). V lost 2 bases to trimming and J lost 0 bases, with 9 bases between them. CDR3 nucleotides: TGCAGTGCTAGACCCCCGGCCAGCACAGATACGCAGTATTTT. It specifies CSARPPASTDTQYF.

This clonotype was detected ten times or more. The chain is built from TRBV28 and TRBJ2-3; 10 bases map to TRBD2. Germline V CDR1 and CDR2: MDHEN, SYDVKM. The junction had 9 bases not matched to a gene; V was cut back by 4 bases and J by 5 bases. The length of the CDR3 is 16 residues. CDR3 in amino acids: CASSSISGGAGDTQYF. In DNA form, the CDR3 reads TGTGCCAGCAGTTCCATAAGCGGGGGGGCGGGAGATACGCAGTATTTT.

Ten or more counts support this clonotype. The chain has TRBV25-1 and TRBJ2-5; the D gene is possibly TRBD1 (6 bases). Germline V gives CDR1 MGHDK, CDR2 SYGVNS. The germline V and J ends were trimmed by 0 bases and 2 bases, with 10 bases remaining between them. The CDR3 length is 15 residues. The CDR3 here is CASSEYGGSQETQYF. The CDR3, as DNA: TGTGCCAGCAGTGAATATGGGGGCAGTCAAGAGACCCAGTACTTC.

The table lists this clonotype with many counts. The chain joins TRBV18 to TRBJ2-5, with D unclear. Trimming removed 0 bases at V and 2 bases at J, with 4 bases between. This CDR3 has 13 residues. Germline V gene data show CDR1 as KGHSH and CDR2 as LQKENI. CDR3 bases: TGTGCCAGCTCACCACCAGGACAAGAGACCCAGTACTTC. It yields the protein CASSPPGQETQYF.

The chain couples TRBV27 to TRBJ2-7; no clear D gene. From germline, CDR1 is MNHEY and CDR2 SMNVEV (reference sequence). Between the trimmed V and J ends, which lost 3 bases and 4 bases, there was a span of 13 bases. The CDR3 totals 14 residues. CDR3 loop: CASSFSNSIYEQYF. CDR3 DNA: TGTGCCAGCAGTTTTTCCAATTCGATTTACGAGCAGTACTTC.

This clonotype was detected many times. The chain recombines TRBV20-1 with TRBJ2-7, with 7 bases identical to TRBD1. Germline V lookup: CDR1 DFQATT, CDR2 SNEGSKA (reference sequence). The CDR3 consists of 15 residues. Trimming took 5 bases from V and 0 from J; bases not matched to a gene: 10. CDR3 protein: CSAHGSQGDSYEQYF. Here the CDR3 DNA reads TGCAGTGCTCATGGTAGCCAGGGGGACTCCTACGAGCAGTACTTC.

This clonotype was detected only a few times. The chain joins TRBV12-5 to TRBJ2-6, with 8 bases matching TRBD1. Germline values: CDR1 LGHNT, CDR2 FRNRAP. Trimming removed 4 bases from V and 2 bases from J; junction bases left unmatched: 1. The length of the CDR3 is 15 residues. Here the CDR3 DNA reads TGTGCTAGTGGTTCAGGGGGCGCTGGGGCCAACGTCCTGACTTTC. The encoded protein is CASGSGGAGANVLTF.

At least ten counts were recorded for this clonotype. The J gene is TRBJ1-6, the V gene TRBV12-3 or TRBV12-4; unclear D gene. The CDR3 is 14 amino acids. V shed 8 bases and J shed 0 bases, with 8 bases lying between them. The CDR3 DNA is TGTGCCAGCTCCGTCGGCTCCTATAATTCACCCCTCCACTTT. Residues: CASSVGSYNSPLHF.

For the CDR3, the DNA is TGCAGTGCTAGGGATGCGGCGGGGGGAATCTACGAGCAGTACTTC. Translation gives CSARDAAGGIYEQYF. The V call is TRBV20-1, the J call TRBJ2-7, with 8 bases identical to TRBD2. Trimming at V came to 3 bases and at J to 3 bases, leaving 10 bases not matched to a gene. The CDR3 covers 15 residues. Germline-derived CDR1 and CDR2 are DFQATT and SNEGSKA (reference sequence).

This clonotype was detected many times. The chain couples TRBV12-3 or TRBV12-4 to TRBJ1-1; D is ambiguous. The CDR3 totals 14 residues. The V gene lost 6 bases and the J gene lost 1 base, with 12 bases spanning the gap. This CDR3 reads CASSWLGENTEAFF. The CDR3 DNA sequence: TGTGCCAGCAGCTGGCTTGGGGAGAACACTGAAGCTTTCTTT.

In this sample, this clonotype turned up many times. This chain uses TRBV12-3 or TRBV12-4 with TRBJ1-1, with D uncertain. The CDR3 is 11 residues long. The germline V and J ends were trimmed by 6 bases and 7 bases, with 9 bases remaining between them. The chain's CDR3 is CASSTALEAFF. The DNA for the CDR3 is TGTGCCAGCAGCACGGCTCTTGAAGCTTTCTTT.

This clonotype was detected many times. The chain employs TRBV5-1 and TRBJ1-1; TRBD1 might be the D (6 bases). Deletions cut 5 bases from V and 1 base from J, with 15 bases between. Looked up from germline, CDR1 is SGHRS and CDR2 is YFSETQ. The CDR3 contains 15 residues. CDR3 in amino acids: CASSISGHQNTEAFF. In nucleotides, the CDR3 is TGCGCCAGCAGTATCTCGGGACACCAGAACACTGAAGCTTTCTTT.

This clonotype was found many times. The rearrangement links TRBV12-3 or TRBV12-4 to TRBJ2-3; tentatively, D is TRBD2 (6 bases). With 4 bases removed from V and 8 bases from J, the gap between germline ends came to 13 bases. The CDR3 extends over 13 amino acids. CDR3 sequence: CASSSGVSGTQYF. The DNA for the CDR3 is TGTGCCAGCAGTTCGGGGGTCTCGGGTACGCAGTATTTT.

This clonotype occurred many times. The rearrangement joins TRBV10-3 to TRBJ2-7; D is possibly TRBD1 (5 bases). Per the germline V gene, CDR1 is ENHRY and CDR2 is SYGVKD. This CDR3 spans 14 amino acids. Trimming pared 3 bases from V and 7 bases from J, leaving 16 bases between. The CDR3 DNA sequence: TGTGCCATCAGTGAAAGGGCAGGGCAATATGAGCAGTACTTC. Translated: CAISERAGQYEQYF.

At least ten counts were recorded for this clonotype. The rearrangement uses TRBV5-6 and TRBJ2-5; the match to TRBD2 covers 13 bases. Germline V gene sequence: CDR1 SGHDT, CDR2 YYEEEE. V shed 6 bases, J shed 5 bases, and the junction held 13 bases outside the gene matches. This CDR3 has 17 amino acids. The CDR3 here is CASIYTTSGGASETQYF. Written as DNA, the CDR3 is TGTGCCAGCATCTACACAACTAGCGGGGGGGCCTCGGAGACCCAGTACTTC. Supplemented by reference TRBV5-6 and TRBJ2-5, the full variable domain reads DAGVTQSPTHLIKTRGQQVTLRCSPKSGHDTVSWYQQALGQGPQFIFQYYEEEERQRGNFPDRFSGHQFPNYSSELNVNALLLGDSALYLCASIYTTSGGASETQYFGPGTRLLVL.

This clonotype was seen ten or more times. The chain employs TRBV6-5 and TRBJ1-5, with D unclear. The CDR3 loop spans 15 amino acids. Germline loops: CDR1 MNHEY, CDR2 SVGAGI. With 0 bases removed from V and 0 bases from J, the gap between germline ends came to 6 bases. Here the CDR3 reads CASSYSGFSNQPQHF. CDR3 coding DNA: TGTGCCAGCAGTTACTCAGGGTTTAGCAATCAGCCCCAGCATTTT.

This clonotype occurred many times. The chain joins TRBV12-3 or TRBV12-4 to TRBJ1-5; tentatively, D is TRBD1 (5 bases). The CDR3 length is 15 residues. Trimming took off 5 bases at V and 4 bases at J, with 15 bases between the two ends. The CDR3 DNA follows: TGTGCCAGCAGTGCTAAGGGGAGAGGGAATCAGCCCCAGCATTTT. This gives the protein CASSAKGRGNQPQHF.

This clonotype was seen ten or more times. The chain carries TRBV28 and TRBJ2-3; possible D gene TRBD2, 6 bases. CDR1 and CDR2 (germline): MDHEN, SYDVKM. The CDR3 length is 19 residues. Deletions cut 3 bases from V and 0 bases from J, with 22 bases between. CDR3 sequence (DNA): TGTGCCAGCAGTTTCGTCTTAACCTATGGCGGGGATAGCACAGATACGCAGTATTTT. This translates into CASSFVLTYGGDSTDTQYF.

The chain recombines TRBV6-5 with TRBJ2-7, with D perhaps TRBD1 (5 bases). This CDR3 has 15 residues. Germline V gene data show CDR1 as MNHEY and CDR2 as SVGAGI. The V and J ends lost 0 bases and 5 bases respectively, with 14 bases between them. CDR3 sequence reads: CASSYSGQGTHEQYF. CDR3 bases: TGTGCCAGCAGTTACTCGGGCCAGGGTACCCACGAGCAGTACTTC.

The chain recombines TRBV9 with TRBJ2-1, with D maybe TRBD2 (5 bases). Trimming took off 3 bases at V and 1 base at J, with 8 bases between the two ends. The CDR3 sequence is 14 residues long. CDR1 and CDR2 (germline): SGDLS, YYNGEE. The CDR3 DNA sequence: TGTGCCAGCAGCGGGGTAGCGTCCTACAATGAGCAGTTCTTC. Encoded protein: CASSGVASYNEQFF.

This clonotype was seen many times. This sequence joins TRBV7-2 and TRBJ1-5; 7 bases fit TRBD1. Germline V gene sequence: CDR1 SGHTA, CDR2 FQGNSA. Trimming took 5 bases from V and 4 from J; bases not matched to a gene: 11. The CDR3 is 16 amino acids. The CDR3 spells CASSRRIAGGNQPQHF. The CDR3 DNA follows: TGTGCCAGCAGCCGGAGGATTGCAGGGGGAAATCAGCCCCAGCATTTT.

This clonotype has a handful of counts. The chain is built from TRBV5-1 and TRBJ2-7, with TRBD2 as a possible D gene (5 bases). CDR3 length: 13 amino acids. Germline CDR1 and CDR2: SGHRS and YFSETQ. V dropped 7 bases and J dropped 2 bases, with 13 bases sitting between them. DNA for the CDR3: TGCGCCAGCCGAGATAGGGAGACCTACGAGCAGTACTTC. Its protein product is CASRDRETYEQYF.

This clonotype was found many times. The J gene is TRBJ1-1, the V gene TRBV5-1; D unclear. The CDR3 is 13 amino acids. CDR1 and CDR2 from the germline V gene are SGHRS and YFSETQ. Trimming shortened V by 5 bases and J by 4 bases, and 12 bases separated the two germline ends. CDR3 DNA sequence: TGCGCCAGCAGGGAAGCGAGGTTCACTGAAGCTTTCTTT. Translated: CASREARFTEAFF.